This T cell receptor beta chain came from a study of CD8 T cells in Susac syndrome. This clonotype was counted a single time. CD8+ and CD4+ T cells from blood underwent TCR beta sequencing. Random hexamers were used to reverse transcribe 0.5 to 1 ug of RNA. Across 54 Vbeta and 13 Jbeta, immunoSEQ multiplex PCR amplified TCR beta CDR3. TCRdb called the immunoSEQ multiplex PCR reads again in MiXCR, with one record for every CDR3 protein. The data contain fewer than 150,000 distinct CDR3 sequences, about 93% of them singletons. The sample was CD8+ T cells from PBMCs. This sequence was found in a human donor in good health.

The CDR3 protein is CASSSGNKNIQYF. CDR3 bases: TGTGCCAGCAGTTCGGGGAACAAAAACATTCAGTACTTC. The rearrangement links TRBV28 to TRBJ2-4; tentatively, D is TRBD2 (5 bases). V gave up 4 bases and J gave up 3 bases, with 7 bases separating them. The CDR3 covers 13 residues. Germline assignment: CDR1 MDHEN and CDR2 SYDVKM.